The clone carrying this TCR beta chain was recorded a few times. What it binds is unknown. Per the germline V gene, CDR1 is MNHNY and CDR2 is SVGAGI (reference sequence). This CDR3 has 14 residues. The V and J ends lost 6 bases and 2 bases respectively, with 11 bases between them. CD4+ and CD8+ T cells were sorted from PBMCs stained for CD3, CD4 and CD8. As the sequencing template, cDNA was produced by extracting RNA and reverse transcribing it. Generated by immunoSEQ multiplex PCR, the TCRdb table keeps only in-frame clones and is missing some. The sample lists some 110,000 clones; roughly 68% were seen once. The source of the sample is a study of CD8+ T cells in alopecia areata. General observations from the study: Mice showed TCR sharing more clearly than patients did, possibly owing to HLA. Lesional tissue from the scalp (especially in alopecia totalis/universalis) showed higher clonality than normal scalp.

Sequenced material: CD4+ T cells sorted from blood. V gene TRBV6-6 combines with J gene TRBJ1-5, with D unresolved. This sequence originates from a human donor in good health. This CDR3 reads CASRVPRGNQPQHF. As DNA, the CDR3 is TGTGCCAGCAGAGTTCCGAGGGGCAATCAGCCCCAGCATTTT.